This T cell receptor (beta chain) was observed in a study of cytomegalovirus exposure and HLA in healthy donors. About the research overall: Earlier, some 200 million T cells were analyzed, and over 95 million unique TCR beta sequences were found among them.

The germline V gene has CDR1 SEHNR and CDR2 FQNEAQ (reference sequence). V was cut by 5 bases and J by 2 bases, with 7 bases left in between. CDR3 size: 14 residues. This clone turned up a few times. The antigen is not known. Study conclusions and caveats: Evidence from a later analysis indicated that most CMV-associated TCR beta chains looked HLA-restricted. In vitro checks showed that a few CMV-associated chains really do target CMV antigens. It has been reported that TCR beta sequences accurately predicted the HLA-A and HLA-B alleles of most subjects.

A multiplex PCR was run with 60 Vbeta primers and 13 Jbeta primers. Some clones are missing from TCRdb's copy, which holds only in-frame ones; the method was immunoSEQ multiplex PCR. In the table there are 180,000 or so clones, roughly a tenth of which are singletons. This sequence joins TRBV7-9 and TRBJ2-6, with D possibly TRBD1 on 5 matching bases. The sample taken for sequencing was PBMCs. The clonotype originates from a woman under 40 in good health and CMV-seropositive. DNA of the CDR3: TGTGCCAGCAGCGAACAGGCTGGGGCCAACGTCCTGACTTTC. It specifies CASSEQAGANVLTF.